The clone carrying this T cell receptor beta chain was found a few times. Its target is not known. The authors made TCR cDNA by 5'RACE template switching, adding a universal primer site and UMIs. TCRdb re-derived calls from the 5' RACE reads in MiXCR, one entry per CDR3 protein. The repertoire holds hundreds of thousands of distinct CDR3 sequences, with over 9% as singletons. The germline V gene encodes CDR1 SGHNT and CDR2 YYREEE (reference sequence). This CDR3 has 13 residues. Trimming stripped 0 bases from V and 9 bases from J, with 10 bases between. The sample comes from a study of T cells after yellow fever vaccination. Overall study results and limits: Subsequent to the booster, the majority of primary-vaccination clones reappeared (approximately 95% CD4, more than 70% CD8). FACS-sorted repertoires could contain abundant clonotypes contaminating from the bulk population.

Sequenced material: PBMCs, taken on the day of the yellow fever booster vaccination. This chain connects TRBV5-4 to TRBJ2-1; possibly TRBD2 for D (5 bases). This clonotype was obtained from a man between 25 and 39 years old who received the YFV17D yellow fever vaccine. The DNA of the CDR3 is TGTGCCAGCAGCTTGGACGAGGCGGGTGAGCAGTTCTTC. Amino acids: CASSLDEAGEQFF.